The sequence of this T cell receptor (beta chain) was determined in a study of T-cell memory formation after mild COVID-19. Study overall: Largely donor-specific TCR clusters were found.

TCRdb reprocessed the 5' RACE reads via MiXCR and lists one record per CDR3 protein. The data show 170,000 or so distinct CDR3 sequences, about 21% seen once. The CDR3 covers 15 residues. The J segment lost 6 bases and the V segment lost 0 bases, leaving 7 bases of the junction unmatched. Germline V gene lookup returns CDR1 SGDLS and CDR2 YYNGEE. This clonotype was counted at least ten times. The genes are TRBV9 and TRBJ2-7; 9 positions match TRBD2. What was sequenced was PBMCs or a T cell subset sorted from them (not recorded which). This sequence was found in an adult woman who had mild COVID-19 (a few samples of this study predate the infection). Cell type and time point are not known. Here the CDR3 reads CASSVAGSGRLEQYF. Written as DNA, the CDR3 is TGTGCCAGCAGCGTAGCCGGTAGCGGGAGACTCGAGCAGTACTTC.